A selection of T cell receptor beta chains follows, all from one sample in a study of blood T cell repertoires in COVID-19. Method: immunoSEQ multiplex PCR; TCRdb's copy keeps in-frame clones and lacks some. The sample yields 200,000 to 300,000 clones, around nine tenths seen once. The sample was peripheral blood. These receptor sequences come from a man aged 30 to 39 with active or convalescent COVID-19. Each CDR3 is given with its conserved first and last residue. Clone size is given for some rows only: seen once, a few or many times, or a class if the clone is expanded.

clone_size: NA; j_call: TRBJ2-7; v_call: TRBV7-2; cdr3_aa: CASSRSGRSSSYEQYF
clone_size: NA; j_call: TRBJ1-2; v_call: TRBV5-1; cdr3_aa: CASSIGTDDYGYTF
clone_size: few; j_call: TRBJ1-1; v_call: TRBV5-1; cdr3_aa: CASSLGGANTEAFF
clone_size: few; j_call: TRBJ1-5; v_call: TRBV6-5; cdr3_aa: CASSFSEGDQPQHF
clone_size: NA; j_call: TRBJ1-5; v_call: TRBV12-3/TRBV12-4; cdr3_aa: CASSQNRDQPQHF
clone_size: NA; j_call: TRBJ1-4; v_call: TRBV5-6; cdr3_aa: CASSPAGGLEKLFF
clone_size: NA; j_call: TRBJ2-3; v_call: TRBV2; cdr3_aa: CASERTSGDADTQYF
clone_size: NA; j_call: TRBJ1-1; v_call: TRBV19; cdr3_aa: CASSVYQAGHTEAFF
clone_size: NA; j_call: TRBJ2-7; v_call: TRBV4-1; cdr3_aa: CASSQEWPGPYEQYF
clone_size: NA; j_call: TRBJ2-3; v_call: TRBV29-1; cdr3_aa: CSVPGPVAGALFQDTQYF
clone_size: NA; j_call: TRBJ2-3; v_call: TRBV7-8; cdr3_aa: CATLQLLAESTDTQYF
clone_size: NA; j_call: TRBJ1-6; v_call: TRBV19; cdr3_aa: CASSINRDNSPLHF
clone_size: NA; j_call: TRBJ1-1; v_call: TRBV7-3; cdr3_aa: CASSLNVGTEAFF
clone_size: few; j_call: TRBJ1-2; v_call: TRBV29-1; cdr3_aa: CSGRTGLHGYTF
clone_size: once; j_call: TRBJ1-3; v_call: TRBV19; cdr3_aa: CATQINRVVGNTIYF
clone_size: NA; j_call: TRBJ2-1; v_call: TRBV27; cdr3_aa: CASSSNRGRSYNEQFF
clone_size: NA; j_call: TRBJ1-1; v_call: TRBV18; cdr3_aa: CASSEFDQNTEAFF
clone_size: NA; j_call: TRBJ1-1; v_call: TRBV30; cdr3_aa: CASMRGFKEAFF
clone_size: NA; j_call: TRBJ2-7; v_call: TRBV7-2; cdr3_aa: CASSLALAGYSNEQYF
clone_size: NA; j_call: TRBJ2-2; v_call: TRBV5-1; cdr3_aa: CASSPRQGINTGELFF
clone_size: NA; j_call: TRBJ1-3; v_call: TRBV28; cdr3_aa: CASSLAGERNTIYF
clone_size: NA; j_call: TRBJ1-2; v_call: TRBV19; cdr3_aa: CASTHQGQGNYGYTF
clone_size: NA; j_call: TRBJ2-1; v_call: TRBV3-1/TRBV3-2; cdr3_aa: CASSQLERGGYNEQFF
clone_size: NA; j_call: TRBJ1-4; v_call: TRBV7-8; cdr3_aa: CASSLVRHGEKLFF
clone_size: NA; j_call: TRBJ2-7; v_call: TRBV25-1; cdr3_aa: CASSDPRTGTLEYF
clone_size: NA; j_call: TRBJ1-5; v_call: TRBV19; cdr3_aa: CASSIEVLPNQPQHF
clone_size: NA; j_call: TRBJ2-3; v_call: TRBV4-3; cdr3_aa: CASSQDQGTSLTQYF
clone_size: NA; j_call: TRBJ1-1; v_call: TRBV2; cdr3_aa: CASRFGAAEAFF